The 13 T cell receptor beta chains listed next were all sequenced from one sample in a study of blood T cell repertoires in COVID-19. Method: immunoSEQ multiplex PCR; TCRdb's copy keeps in-frame clones and lacks some. The sample gives some 180,000 clones, roughly 85% of which show up once; around 19% is in the top ten. Sequenced sample: PBMCs or T cells enriched from blood (not recorded which). The source is a woman between 65 and 79 years old in a cohort exposed to, infected with or recovered from COVID-19 (not recorded which).

CDR3: CASSWTGGPSGANVLTF. Here the CDR3 DNA reads TGCGCCAGCAGTTGGACAGGGGGTCCGTCTGGGGCCAACGTCCTGACTTTC. V and J are TRBV4-1 and TRBJ2-6; the match to TRBD1 covers 10 bases. This CDR3 contains 17 residues. Per germline, CDR1 MGHRA and CDR2 YSYEKL. Trimming at V came to 6 bases and at J to 1 base, leaving 6 bases not matched to a gene.

The V gene is TRBV18, the J gene TRBJ1-5; no clear D gene. The CDR3 sequence is 13 residues long. Per germline, CDR1 KGHSH and CDR2 LQKENI. V lost 6 bases, J lost 4 bases, and 10 bases lay in between. The CDR3 is CASSYAINQPQHF. The CDR3 DNA sequence: TGTGCCAGCTCCTACGCGATTAATCAGCCCCAGCATTTT.

As concerns this clone: Other nucleotide sequences in the sample specify the same CDR3. V usage is TRBV5-1 and J usage is TRBJ1-1, with 9 bases fitting TRBD1. The CDR3 consists of 14 residues. The V and J ends lost 4 bases and 2 bases, in that order; junction bases with no gene match: 3. Germline V gives CDR1 SGHRS, CDR2 YFSETQ. This CDR3 reads CASSEGQGNTEAFF. The DNA of the CDR3 is TGCGCCAGCAGCGAGGGACAGGGAAACACTGAAGCTTTCTTT. The full variable domain, its missing parts supplied by reference TRBV5-1 and TRBJ1-1, is KAGVTQTPRYLIKTRGQQVTLSCSPISGHRSVSWYQQTPGQGLQFLFEYFSETQRNKGNFPGRFSGRQFSNSRSEMNVSTLELGDSALYLCASSEGQGNTEAFFGQGTRLTVV.

The chain combines TRBV5-1 with TRBJ2-3, with TRBD2 matching 10 bases. Germline V CDR1 and CDR2: SGHRS, YFSETQ. Trimming cost V 1 base and J 5 bases; bases outside gene matches: 7. The CDR3 has 16 residues. CDR3 sequence (DNA): TGCGCCAGCAGCTTGATTAGCGGGAGGACGGGAGATACGCAGTATTTT. This sequence encodes CASSLISGRTGDTQYF.

The chain uses TRBV14 and TRBJ2-5; D perhaps matches TRBD2 (6 bases). The CDR3 contains 14 residues. The ends were cut back, 3 bases at V and 5 bases at J, with 13 bases in the middle. The germline CDR1 and CDR2 sequences are SGHDN and FVKESK. Here the CDR3 reads CASSHGGVMETQYF. CDR3 in DNA: TGTGCCAGCAGCCACGGGGGAGTAATGGAGACCCAGTACTTC.

The chain carries TRBV11-2 and TRBJ2-5; possibly TRBD1 for D (6 bases). The CDR3 extends over 15 amino acids. The V and J ends lost 1 base and 5 bases respectively, with 14 bases between them. Per the germline V gene, CDR1 is SGHAT and CDR2 is FQNNGV. CDR3 in amino acids: CASSLVGDIGETQYF. The CDR3 DNA reads TGTGCCAGCAGCTTAGTGGGGGACATTGGGGAGACCCAGTACTTC.

The chain recombines TRBV10-1 with TRBJ2-3; weak D call: TRBD2 (5 bases). The V gene's germline CDR1 is WNHNN and CDR2 SYGVQD (reference sequence). V gave up 4 bases and J gave up 6 bases, with 11 bases separating them. CDR3 length: 13 residues. The DNA for the CDR3 is TGCGCCAGCAGTGCGGGTGGGAGCGATACGCAGTATTTT. Translated, it gives CASSAGGSDTQYF.

The chain joins TRBV28 to TRBJ2-1, with 9 bases aligning to TRBD1. The germline V gene encodes CDR1 MDHEN and CDR2 SYDVKM. The trim removed 4 bases at V and 4 bases at J, leaving 2 bases unmatched. The CDR3 is 14 amino acids. CDR3 residues: CASSSGTGYNEQFF. The CDR3 nucleotides are TGTGCCAGCAGTTCCGGGACAGGGTACAATGAGCAGTTCTTC.

This chain joins TRBV7-9 and TRBJ2-2; D not certain. V was clipped by 7 bases and J by 1 base, with 10 bases between them. From germline, CDR1 is SEHNR and CDR2 FQNEAQ (reference sequence). The CDR3 runs 14 residues. CDR3 bases: TGTGCCAGCAAAGCCCTGAGGAACACCGGGGAGCTGTTTTTT. This gives the protein CASKALRNTGELFF.

In regard to this clone: This CDR3 is also generated by other DNA sequences in the sample. The chain carries TRBV28 and TRBJ1-2, with D unresolved. V was clipped by 3 bases and J by 5 bases, with 7 bases between them. The CDR3 has 12 amino acids. Germline V gives CDR1 MDHEN, CDR2 SYDVKM. The CDR3: CASSFEGYGYTF. The CDR3 bases are TGTGCCAGCAGTTTTGAGGGATATGGCTACACCTTC.

This chain joins TRBV5-4 and TRBJ2-2; 8 bases are shared with TRBD2. The trim removed 4 bases at V and 2 bases at J, leaving 7 bases unmatched. Germline CDR1 SGHNT, CDR2 YYREEE (reference sequence). There are 16 residues in the CDR3. The CDR3 loop reads CASSHLGLGNTGELFF. CDR3 bases: TGTGCCAGCAGCCATTTGGGACTAGGCAACACCGGGGAGCTGTTTTTT.

This chain uses TRBV28 with TRBJ1-5; no firm D call. The V end was cut by 3 bases, the J end by 7 bases, with 7 bases between. The CDR3 has 12 amino acids. Germline-derived CDR1 and CDR2 are MDHEN and SYDVKM. DNA for the CDR3: TGTGCCAGCAGTTTGACACGGCAGCCCCAGCATTTT. The encoded protein is CASSLTRQPQHF. The full variable domain, completed using reference TRBV28 and TRBJ1-5, is DVKVTQSSRYLVKRTGEKVFLECVQDMDHENMFWYRQDPGLGLRLIYFSYDVKMKEKGDIPEGYSVSREKKERFSLILESASTNQTSMYLCASSLTRQPQHFGDGTRLSIL.

The chain has TRBV3-1 (or the pseudogene TRBV3-2) and TRBJ1-2; maybe TRBD1 (5 bases). Germline V CDR1 and CDR2: LGHDT, YNNKEL (reference sequence). Trimming removed 0 bases from V and 8 bases from J, with 19 bases in between. This CDR3 is 16 amino acids long. For the CDR3, the DNA is TGTGCCAGCAGCCAAGATAGGGCAGGGAACACAGGCGGCTACACCTTC. Its translation: CASSQDRAGNTGGYTF.